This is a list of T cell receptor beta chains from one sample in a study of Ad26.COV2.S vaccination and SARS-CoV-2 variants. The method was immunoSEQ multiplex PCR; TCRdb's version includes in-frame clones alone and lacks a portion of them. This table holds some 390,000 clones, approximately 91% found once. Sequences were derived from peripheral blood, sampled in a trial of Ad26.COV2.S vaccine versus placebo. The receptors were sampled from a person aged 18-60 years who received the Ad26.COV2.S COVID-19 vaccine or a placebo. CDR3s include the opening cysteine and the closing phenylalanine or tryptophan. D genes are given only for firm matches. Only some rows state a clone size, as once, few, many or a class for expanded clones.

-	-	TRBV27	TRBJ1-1	TGTGCCAGCAGTTTATACCCTCGCAGTGAAGCTTTCTTT	CASSLYPRSEAFF
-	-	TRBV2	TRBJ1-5	TGTGCCAGCAGAGACCCTACAGGGAGCAATCAGCCCCAGCATTTT	CASRDPTGSNQPQHF
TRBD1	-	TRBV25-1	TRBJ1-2	TGTGCCAGCAGTGAATCTCGGACAGGAGGTGGCTACACCTTC	CASSESRTGGGYTF
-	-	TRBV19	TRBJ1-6	TGTGCCAGTAGCCCGACCACGCATTCACCCCTCCACTTT	CASSPTTHSPLHF
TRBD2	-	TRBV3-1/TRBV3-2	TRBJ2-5	TGTGCCAGCAGCCAGGCTAGCGGGGGGTCCGTAGAGACCCAGTACTTC	CASSQASGGSVETQYF
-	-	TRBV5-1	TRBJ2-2	TGCGCCAGCAGCTTCGGACAGAACACCGGGGAGCTGTTTTTT	CASSFGQNTGELFF
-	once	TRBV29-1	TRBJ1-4	TGCAGCGCCGGGTTGATGAATGAAAAACTGTTTTTT	CSAGLMNEKLFF
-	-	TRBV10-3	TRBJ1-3	TGTGCCATCACCCAGGGTTCTGGAAACACCATATATTTT	CAITQGSGNTIYF
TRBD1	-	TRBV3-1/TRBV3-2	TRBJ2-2	TGTGCCAGCAGCCCTGGACAGGGTCTGGCCGGGGAGCTGTTTTTT	CASSPGQGLAGELFF
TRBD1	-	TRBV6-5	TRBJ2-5	TGTGCCAGCAGTTTCCTGGGACAGGTGAAAGAGACCCAGTACTTC	CASSFLGQVKETQYF
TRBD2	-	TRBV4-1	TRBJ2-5	TGCGCCAGCAGCCAAGAAGGGAGCGGGGAGATTCGCACCTCACGAGAGACCCAGTACTTC	CASSQEGSGEIRTSRETQYF
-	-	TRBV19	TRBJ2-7	TGTGCCAGTAGTATCGCAGGCAGGAACGTCTACGAGCAGTACTTC	CASSIAGRNVYEQYF
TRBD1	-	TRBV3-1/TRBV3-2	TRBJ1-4	TGTGCCAGCAGCCAAGATGGCGGAATCAGGGGGACTAATGAAAAACTGTTTTTT	CASSQDGGIRGTNEKLFF
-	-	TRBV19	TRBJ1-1	TGTGCCAGTAGTGGGCAGGCCAACACTGAAGCTTTCTTT	CASSGQANTEAFF
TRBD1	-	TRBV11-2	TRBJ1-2	TGTGCCAGCAGGGGGGACAGGGGGTATTATGGCTACACCTTC	CASRGDRGYYGYTF
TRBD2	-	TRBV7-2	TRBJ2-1	TGTGCCAGCAGCGTATTCCGGACTAGCTCCAATGAGCAGTTCTTC	CASSVFRTSSNEQFF
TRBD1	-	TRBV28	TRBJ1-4	TGTGCCAGCAGTCGGCAGGGGGAAGCTGAAAAACTGTTTTTT	CASSRQGEAEKLFF
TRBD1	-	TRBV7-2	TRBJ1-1	TGTGCCAGCAGCGACCTGACAGGGGTGAACACTGAAGCTTTCTTT	CASSDLTGVNTEAFF
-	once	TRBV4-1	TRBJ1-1	TGCGCCAGCGCCCAGGCGGGGATGAACACTGAAGCTTTCTTT	CASAQAGMNTEAFF
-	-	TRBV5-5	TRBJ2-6	TGTGCCAGCATCCGGGATCCCTCTGGGGCCAACGTCCTGACTTTC	CASIRDPSGANVLTF
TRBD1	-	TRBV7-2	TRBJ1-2	TGTGCCAGCAGCTTAGCCCCGACAGGGGGTTATGGCTACACCTTC	CASSLAPTGGYGYTF
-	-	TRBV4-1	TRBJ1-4	TGCGCCAGCAGCCAAGAGGAGAGTAACCGGAATGAAAAACTGTTTTTT	CASSQEESNRNEKLFF
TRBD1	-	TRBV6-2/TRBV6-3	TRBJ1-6	TGTGCCAGCAGTCACCTGGACAGGGGCACGGCACCCCTCCACTTT	CASSHLDRGTAPLHF
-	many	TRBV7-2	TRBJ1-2	TGTGCCAGCAGCTTAGCGGAAGGGGGTCAGGGCTACACCTTC	CASSLAEGGQGYTF
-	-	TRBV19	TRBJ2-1	TGTGCCAGTCGACCGGGGGGCCGTGATGAGCAGTTCTTC	CASRPGGRDEQFF
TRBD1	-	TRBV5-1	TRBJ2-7	TGCGCCAGCAGCGTGACGCCCGACAGGGGAGGCTCCTACGAGCAGTACTTC	CASSVTPDRGGSYEQYF
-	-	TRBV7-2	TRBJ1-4	TGTGCCAGCAGCTTAAGTACTTTCGGGACGGAGAATGAAAAACTGTTTTTT	CASSLSTFGTENEKLFF